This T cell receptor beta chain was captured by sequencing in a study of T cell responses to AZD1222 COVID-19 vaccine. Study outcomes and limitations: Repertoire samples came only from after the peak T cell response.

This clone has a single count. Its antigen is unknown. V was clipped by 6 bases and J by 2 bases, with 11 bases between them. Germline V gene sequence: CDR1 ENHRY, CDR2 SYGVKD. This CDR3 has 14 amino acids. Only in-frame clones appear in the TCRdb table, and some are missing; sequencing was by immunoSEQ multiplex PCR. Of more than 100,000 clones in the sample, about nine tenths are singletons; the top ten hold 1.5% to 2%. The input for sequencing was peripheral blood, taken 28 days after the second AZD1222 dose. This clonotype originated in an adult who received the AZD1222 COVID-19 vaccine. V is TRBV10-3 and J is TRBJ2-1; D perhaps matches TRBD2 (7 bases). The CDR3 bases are TGTGCCATCAGGGGGGGGGCGACCTACAATGAGCAGTTCTTC. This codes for CAIRGGATYNEQFF.